Shown below are 10 T cell receptor beta chains from a single sample sequenced in a study of spatial heterogeneity in lung cancer. TCRdb itself ran the 5' RACE reads through MiXCR, one entry per CDR3 protein. The sample holds about 11,000 distinct CDR3 sequences, 3.7% seen once. Time point of the sample: sample taken at primary tumor resection. The sequenced sample was PBMCs, obtained at surgery. Receptors were obtained from a female donor with early-stage non-small cell lung cancer.

This clonotype was observed many times. V gene TRBV28 combines with J gene TRBJ2-1; TRBD2 matches at 10 bases. The CDR3 is 13 amino acids. V lost 7 bases, J lost 9 bases, and 6 bases stayed unmatched. CDR1 and CDR2 (germline): MDHEN, SYDVKM. DNA of the CDR3: TGTGCCAGCATTTTGTTAGCGGGAGGTGAGCAGTTCTTC. Protein: CASILLAGGEQFF.

This clonotype was recorded at least ten times. This sequence joins TRBV27 and TRBJ1-4; D is perhaps TRBD1 (6 bases). CDR1 and CDR2 (germline): MNHEY, SMNVEV (reference sequence). The length of the CDR3 is 16 residues. V gave up 3 bases and J gave up 4 bases, with 15 bases separating them. This CDR3 reads CASSFRRGGGNEKLFF. CDR3 sequence (DNA): TGTGCCAGCAGTTTCCGCCGGGGAGGGGGTAATGAAAAACTGTTTTTT.

This clonotype was seen repeatedly, ten times or more. The chain couples TRBV7-9 to TRBJ2-3; D is unclear. The germline V gene has CDR1 SEHNR and CDR2 FQNEAQ (reference sequence). The CDR3 has 11 residues. Trimming shortened V by 3 bases and J by 5 bases, and 3 bases separated the two germline ends. CDR3 nucleotide sequence: TGTGCCAGCAGCTTCGGAGATACGCAGTATTTT. Amino acids: CASSFGDTQYF. Full variable domain (rest looked up from reference TRBV7-9 and TRBJ2-3): DTGVSQNPRHKITKRGQNVTFRCDPISEHNRLYWYRQTLGQGPEFLTYFQNEAQLEKSRLLSDRFSAERPKGSFSTLEIQRTEQGDSAMYLCASSFGDTQYFGPGTRLTVL.

This clonotype has a count of ten or more. The genes are TRBV28 and TRBJ1-3, with D tentatively TRBD1 (5 bases). V was clipped by 5 bases and J by 0 bases, with 23 bases between them. The V gene's germline CDR1 is MDHEN and CDR2 SYDVKM. The CDR3 loop spans 19 amino acids. CDR3 coding DNA: TGTGCCAGCAGTCCCCAGCCAGGGAAAGGACCTTCCTCTGGAAACACCATATATTTT. Protein sequence: CASSPQPGKGPSSGNTIYF.

Worth noting for this clonotype: This may stem from a read error, because a much larger clone lies one nucleotide away. The rearrangement uses TRBV15 and TRBJ2-2, with a weak D call TRBD2 (6 bases). Trimming left V 4 bases short and J 0 bases short, with 9 bases between. The CDR3 runs 15 residues. Per germline, CDR1 LNHNV and CDR2 YYDKDF (reference sequence). CDR3 DNA: TGTGCCACCAGCACCGGGGGTACGAACACCGGGGAGCTGTTTTTT. Translating it yields CATSTGGTNTGELFF.

This clonotype was picked up many times. The V call is TRBV7-6, the J call TRBJ2-2; 8 nucleotides agree with TRBD2. This CDR3 contains 15 residues. V shed 1 base and J 5 bases; nucleotides not matched to a gene: 3. CDR1 and CDR2 (germline): SGHVS, FNYEAQ. CDR3 residues: CASSLGPGGTGELFF. DNA for the CDR3: TGTGCCAGCAGCTTAGGACCGGGAGGGACCGGGGAGCTGTTTTTT.

In its sample, this clonotype was seen many times. The V and J genes are TRBV4-2 and TRBJ2-7, with D perhaps matching TRBD1 (6 bases). V was trimmed by 3 bases and J by 7 bases, leaving 22 bases between them. CDR1 and CDR2 from the germline V gene are LGHNA and YNFKEQ. The CDR3 sequence is 16 residues long. CDR3 nucleotide sequence: TGTGCCAGCAGCCAGACTCCGGGACATTCCACGAGAGAGCAGTACTTC. Translation: CASSQTPGHSTREQYF.

The sample holds many counts of this clonotype. The rearrangement joins TRBV5-1 to TRBJ1-5, with D unresolved. V lost 0 bases, J lost 1 base, and 8 bases lay in between. The germline V gene has CDR1 SGHRS and CDR2 YFSETQ. CDR3 length equals 15 residues. In DNA form, the CDR3 reads TGCGCCAGCAGCTTGGACGGCGGGAGCAATCAGCCCCAGCATTTT. It codes for CASSLDGGSNQPQHF.

This clonotype was recorded a few times. This sequence joins TRBV7-2 and TRBJ2-7; D gene unclear. There are 12 residues in the CDR3. Trimming stripped 5 bases from V and 4 bases from J, with 9 bases between. Germline V CDR1 and CDR2: SGHTA, FQGNSA. CDR3: CASSQDRYEQYF. The CDR3 region has the DNA TGTGCCAGCAGCCAAGATAGGTACGAGCAGTACTTC.

This clonotype was detected many times. The genes are TRBV27 and TRBJ2-7; the match to TRBD1 covers 7 bases. The germline gives CDR1 MNHEY, CDR2 SMNVEV (reference sequence). The CDR3 spans 18 residues. The V segment lost 1 base and the J segment 2 bases; nucleotides outside the gene matches: 14. The CDR3 reads CASSLYPPRQGLTYEQYF. CDR3 DNA sequence: TGTGCCAGCAGTTTATATCCCCCACGACAGGGATTGACCTACGAGCAGTACTTC.